This T cell receptor beta chain stems from a study of cytomegalovirus exposure and HLA in healthy donors. Vbeta (60) and Jbeta (13) primers were used in the PCR. Repertoires were generated with immunoSEQ multiplex PCR, while TCRdb's copy carries only in-frame clones and drops some. The data contain 200,000 to 250,000 clones, 75% of them singletons. Findings and caveats of the study: At a 0.05 false discovery rate, a later analysis found some 18,000 TCR beta sequences to be associated with HLA alleles. For TCR beta chains, V- and J-gene trimming was later linked to a missense DCLRE1C variant.

V lost 4 bases and J lost 5, with 15 bases in between. CDR1 and CDR2 from the germline V gene are SGHRS and YFSETQ. This CDR3 is built from 14 residues. A note on this clone: What it recognizes is unknown.

The chain combines TRBV5-1 with TRBJ2-5, with D perhaps TRBD2 (5 bases). This receptor was taken from a woman in her 30s in good health and CMV-seronegative. Sequencing was carried out using PBMCs. CDR3 in DNA: TGCGCCAGCAGCGCTACTAGGAATCAGGAGACCCAGTACTTC. Translation gives CASSATRNQETQYF.